This T cell receptor beta chain was found in a study of blood T cell repertoires in COVID-19. Profiling relied on immunoSEQ multiplex PCR, and the TCRdb table lists in-frame clones only, not all of them. This table has under 150,000 clones, approximately 88% appearing once. Germline CDR1 SGHNT, CDR2 YYREEE (reference sequence). The CDR3 contains 17 residues. After removal of 3 bases from V and 5 bases from J, the junction contained 8 bases not matched to a gene. The sequencing input was peripheral blood. The chain has TRBV5-4 and TRBJ2-5, with 15 bases lining up with TRBD2. This clonotype was obtained from a woman in her thirties or forties with acute or convalescent COVID-19. The CDR3, as DNA: TGTGCCAGCAGCTCAGGACTAGCGGGGGGGAGAAGGGAGACCCAGTACTTC. Residues: CASSSGLAGGRRETQYF.